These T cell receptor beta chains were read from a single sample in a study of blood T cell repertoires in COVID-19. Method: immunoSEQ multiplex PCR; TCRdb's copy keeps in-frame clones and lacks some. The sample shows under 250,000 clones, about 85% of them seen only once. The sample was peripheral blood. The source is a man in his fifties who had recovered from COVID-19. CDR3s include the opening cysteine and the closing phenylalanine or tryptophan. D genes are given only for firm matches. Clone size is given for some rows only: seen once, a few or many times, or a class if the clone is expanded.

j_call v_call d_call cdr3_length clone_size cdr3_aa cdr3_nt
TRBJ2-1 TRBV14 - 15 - CASSRDGRVGNEQFF TGTGCCAGCAGCAGGGACGGGAGAGTCGGCAATGAGCAGTTCTTC
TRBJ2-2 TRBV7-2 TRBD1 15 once CASSSNRGTTGELFF TGTGCCAGCAGCTCCAACAGGGGTACGACCGGGGAGCTGTTTTTT
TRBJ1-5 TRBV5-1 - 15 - CASSPGQRTNQPQHF TGCGCCAGCAGCCCCGGACAGAGAACCAATCAGCCCCAGCATTTT
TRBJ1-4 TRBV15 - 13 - CATSRDGGEKLFF TGTGCCACCAGCAGAGATGGAGGTGAAAAACTGTTTTTT
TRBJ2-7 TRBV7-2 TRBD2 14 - CASSLTGGRYEQYF TGTGCCAGCAGCTTGACGGGAGGGCGATACGAGCAGTACTTC
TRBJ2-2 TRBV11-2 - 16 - CASSSSGVTRTGELFF TGTGCCAGCAGTTCTTCAGGGGTCACCCGCACCGGGGAGCTGTTTTTT
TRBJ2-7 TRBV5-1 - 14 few CASSLETLALEQYF TGCGCCAGCAGCTTGGAGACTCTGGCTCTGGAGCAGTACTTC
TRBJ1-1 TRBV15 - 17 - CATSPKGVGQANTEAFF TGTGCCACCAGCCCCAAGGGGGTGGGGCAGGCGAACACTGAAGCTTTCTTT
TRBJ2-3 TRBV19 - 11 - CASSVTDTQYF TGTGCCAGTAGTGTAACAGATACGCAGTATTTT
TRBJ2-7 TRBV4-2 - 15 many CASSQGYADSYEQYF TGTGCCAGCAGCCAAGGGTACGCGGACTCCTACGAGCAGTACTTC
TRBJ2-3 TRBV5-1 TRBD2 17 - CASSLAILAASTDTQYF TGCGCCAGCAGCTTGGCTATACTAGCGGCAAGCACAGATACGCAGTATTTT
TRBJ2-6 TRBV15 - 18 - CATSEAAGLSSGANVLTF TGTGCCACCAGCGAAGCGGCAGGTTTGAGCTCTGGGGCCAACGTCCTGACTTTC
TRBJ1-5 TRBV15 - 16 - CATSSLHRPGMRPQHF TGTGCCACCAGCAGTCTCCATCGGCCCGGGATGAGGCCCCAGCATTTT
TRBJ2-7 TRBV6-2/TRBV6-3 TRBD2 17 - CASSSRGSGRNRYEQYF TGTGCCAGCAGTTCCCGGGGGAGCGGGAGGAACCGCTACGAGCAGTACTTC
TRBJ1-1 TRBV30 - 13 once CAWSLTVLTEAFF TGTGCCTGGAGTCTGACAGTCTTAACTGAAGCTTTCTTT
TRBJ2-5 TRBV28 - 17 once CASSLWGARGFQETQYF TGTGCCAGCAGTTTATGGGGAGCCCGGGGTTTCCAAGAGACCCAGTACTTC
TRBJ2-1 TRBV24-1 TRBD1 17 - CATSEAGGGLSYNEQFF TGTGCCACCAGTGAGGCAGGGGGCGGATTATCCTACAATGAGCAGTTCTTC
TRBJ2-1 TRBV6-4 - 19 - CASSDWAPGHLYDYNEQFF TGTGCCAGCAGTGACTGGGCCCCGGGACACCTTTACGATTACAATGAGCAGTTCTTC
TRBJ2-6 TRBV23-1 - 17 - CASRADSSPSGANVLTF TGCGCCAGCAGGGCGGACAGCTCCCCCTCTGGGGCCAACGTCCTGACTTTC
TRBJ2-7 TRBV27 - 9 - CANRYEQYF TGTGCCAATCGCTACGAGCAGTACTTC
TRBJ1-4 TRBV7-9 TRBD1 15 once CASSLMEGGYEKLFF TGTGCCAGCAGCTTAATGGAAGGGGGCTATGAAAAACTGTTTTTT
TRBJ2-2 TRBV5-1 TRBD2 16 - CASSLVPAGDAGELFF TGCGCCAGCAGCTTGGTTCCAGCGGGAGACGCCGGGGAGCTGTTTTTT
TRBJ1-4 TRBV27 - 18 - CASSKRTQGYATNEKLFF TGTGCCAGCAGTAAACGTACACAGGGTTATGCAACTAATGAAAAACTGTTTTTT
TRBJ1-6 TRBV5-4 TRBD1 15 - CASSWTGTGTSPLHF TGTGCCAGCAGCTGGACCGGGACAGGGACTTCACCCCTCCACTTT
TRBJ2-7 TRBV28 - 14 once CASSRPTVSLEQYF TGTGCCAGCAGCAGACCGACAGTATCTCTCGAGCAGTACTTC
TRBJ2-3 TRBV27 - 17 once CASSPYQRWMSTDTQYF TGTGCCAGCAGTCCCTACCAGAGGTGGATGAGTACAGATACGCAGTATTTT
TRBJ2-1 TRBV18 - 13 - CASSPQSFYEQFF TGTGCCAGCTCACCACAAAGCTTCTATGAGCAGTTCTTC
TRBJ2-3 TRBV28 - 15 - CATSRSVASTDTQYF TGTGCCACCTCCCGGAGCGTAGCTAGCACAGATACGCAGTATTTT
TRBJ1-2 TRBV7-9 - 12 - CASSLGEGGYTF TGTGCCAGCAGCTTAGGGGAGGGTGGCTACACCTTC
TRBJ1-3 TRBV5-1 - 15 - CASSSVPFSGNTIYF TGCGCCAGCAGCTCGGTTCCGTTCTCTGGAAACACCATATATTTT
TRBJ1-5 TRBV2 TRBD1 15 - CASSRQGASNQPQHF TGTGCCAGCAGTCGACAGGGGGCGAGCAATCAGCCCCAGCATTTT